This T cell receptor (beta chain) was obtained from a study of T cell changes during pregnancy in multiple sclerosis. The CDR3 covers 14 residues. Between the trimmed V and J ends, which lost 6 bases and 4 bases, there was a span of 16 bases. The germline gives CDR1 SQVTM, CDR2 ANQGSEA. Profiling relied on immunoSEQ multiplex PCR, and the TCRdb table lists in-frame clones only, not all of them. The sample lists some 54,000 clones; 85% to 95% were seen once. The sample in question was peripheral blood, obtained after pregnancy. V usage is TRBV29-1 and J usage is TRBJ2-1, with D maybe TRBD1 (6 bases). The sequence came from a female donor with multiple sclerosis, enrolled in a pregnancy study. In DNA form, the CDR3 reads TGCAGCGTCGATTCCGAGGACAGATACAATGAGCAGTTCTTC. Translation gives CSVDSEDRYNEQFF.